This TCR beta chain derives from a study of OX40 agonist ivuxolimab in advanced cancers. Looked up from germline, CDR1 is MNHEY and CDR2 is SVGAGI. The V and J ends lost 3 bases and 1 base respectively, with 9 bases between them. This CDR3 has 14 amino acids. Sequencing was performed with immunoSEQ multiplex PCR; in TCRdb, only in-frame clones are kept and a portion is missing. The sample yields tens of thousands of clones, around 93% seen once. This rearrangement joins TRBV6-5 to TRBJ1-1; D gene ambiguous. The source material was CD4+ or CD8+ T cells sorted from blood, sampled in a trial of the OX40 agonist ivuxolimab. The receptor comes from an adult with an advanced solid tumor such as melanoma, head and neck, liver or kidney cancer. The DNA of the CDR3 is TGTGCCAGCAGTTATCAACATAGGAACACTGAAGCTTTCTTT. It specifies CASSYQHRNTEAFF.